This TCR beta chain appears in the sequencing data of a study of blood T cell repertoires in COVID-19. About the study: COVID-19 samples from acute and convalescent phases originated in the United States, Italy and Spain. The analysed material was cDNA or gDNA that came from T cells, B-cell-depleted T cells, or PBMCs.

The CDR3 totals 17 residues. The germline CDR1 and CDR2 sequences are KGHDR and SFDVKD. V was clipped by 9 bases and J by 2 bases; unmatched bases: 14. In the original analysis: Amplifying reference gene primers gave estimates of nucleated cell counts. Data came from immunoSEQ multiplex PCR; TCRdb stores just in-frame clones and leaves some out. V and J calls and clone size are given by that table; D and trimming were obtained from the DNA. The sample lists fewer than 85,000 clones, 79% occurring once. This receptor was obtained from a man in his sixties with active or convalescent COVID-19. The chain is built from TRBV24-1 and TRBJ2-2; 7 nucleotides match TRBD2. The sample consisted of peripheral blood. The CDR3 loop reads CATQGRGSGDNTGELFF. In DNA, the CDR3 is TGTGCCACCCAGGGCCGGGGCAGCGGGGACAACACCGGGGAGCTGTTTTTT.